These T cell receptor beta chains were read from a single sample in a study of CD8+ T cells in alopecia areata. Measured with immunoSEQ multiplex PCR; TCRdb has only the in-frame clones, and not every one. The sample has 120,000 to 150,000 clones, roughly four fifths seen once. This specimen consisted of CD8+ T cells sorted from blood, obtained at week 4, from a patient treated with tofacitinib. The receptors originated from a human donor with alopecia areata. The CDR3 runs from the conserved cysteine through the conserved F or W. The D gene is left open where the match is weak. Size tells how often a clone was seen (once, few, many) or the class of an expanded clone, and some rows leave it out.

V gene	J gene	clone size	D gene	CDR3 protein	CDR3 DNA
TRBV7-9	TRBJ2-2	.	.	CASSPRDGANTGELFF	TGTGCCAGCAGCCCCCGGGACGGCGCGAACACCGGGGAGCTGTTTTTT
TRBV6-5	TRBJ1-1	.	.	CASSSSRTVNTEAFF	TGTGCCAGCAGTTCCTCTCGGACGGTGAACACTGAAGCTTTCTTT
TRBV10-3	TRBJ1-1	.	.	CAIRPGPDTEAFF	TGTGCCATCAGACCGGGACCCGACACTGAAGCTTTCTTT
TRBV6-6	TRBJ2-7	few	.	CASSYSKAYEQYF	TGTGCCAGCAGTTACTCGAAGGCTTACGAGCAGTACTTC
TRBV27	TRBJ2-5	.	TRBD1	CASSPGTGQETQYF	TGTGCCAGCAGTCCTGGGACAGGACAAGAGACCCAGTACTTC
TRBV6-5	TRBJ1-3	.	.	CASSYGGLGNTIYF	TGTGCCAGCAGTTATGGGGGACTTGGAAACACCATATATTTT
TRBV5-6	TRBJ2-3	.	TRBD2	CASSLESSGGAKSTQYF	TGTGCCAGCAGCTTGGAGTCTAGCGGGGGGGCCAAGTCGACGCAGTATTTT
TRBV4-3	TRBJ1-1	.	.	CASSQEGDSSEAFF	TGCGCCAGCAGCCAGGAGGGGGATTCGTCTGAAGCTTTCTTT
TRBV7-7	TRBJ2-1	once	.	CASSLGGGNEQFF	TGTGCTAGCAGCTTGGGAGGGGGCAATGAGCAGTTCTTC
TRBV11-2	TRBJ2-5	once	.	CASSLQWETQYF	TGTGCCAGCAGCTTACAGTGGGAGACCCAGTACTTC
TRBV7-9	TRBJ2-6	.	TRBD2	CASSLRSGGPYSGANVLTF	TGTGCCAGCAGTTTACGTTCGGGGGGGCCCTACTCTGGGGCCAACGTCCTGACTTTC
TRBV13	TRBJ2-1	once	TRBD2	CASSLGGTSLDNEQFF	TGTGCCAGCAGCTTAGGCGGGACTAGCCTCGACAATGAGCAGTTCTTC
TRBV4-1	TRBJ1-6	.	TRBD1	CASSHWTGDNSPLHF	TGCGCCAGCAGCCACTGGACAGGCGATAATTCACCCCTCCACTTT
TRBV7-9	TRBJ2-7	.	TRBD1	CASRPPSGTGTYEQYF	TGTGCCAGCAGACCCCCCTCCGGGACAGGGACCTACGAGCAGTACTTC
TRBV29-1	TRBJ2-1	.	TRBD2	CSVGTSGVHEQFF	TGCAGCGTTGGTACTAGCGGGGTGCATGAGCAGTTCTTC
TRBV12-5	TRBJ1-5	.	TRBD1	CASGFGTGDSNQPQHF	TGTGCTAGTGGTTTTGGGACAGGGGATAGCAATCAGCCCCAGCATTTT
TRBV18	TRBJ2-7	once	.	CASSPRASPEQYF	TGTGCCAGCTCACCAAGGGCCAGCCCCGAGCAGTACTTC
TRBV19	TRBJ2-7	.	TRBD1	CASRPGTGTREQYF	TGTGCCAGTAGGCCCGGGACAGGGACCCGGGAGCAGTACTTC
TRBV29-1	TRBJ1-1	.	.	CSVVQENTEAFF	TGCAGCGTTGTCCAGGAGAACACTGAAGCTTTCTTT
TRBV5-4	TRBJ2-2	.	TRBD2	CASSLTSVSGELFF	TGTGCCAGCAGCTTGACTAGCGTCTCTGGGGAGCTGTTTTTT
TRBV5-1	TRBJ2-1	.	.	CASSFPQGLSYNEQFF	TGCGCCAGCAGTTTCCCCCAGGGTTTATCCTACAATGAGCAGTTCTTC